The next 30 T cell receptor beta chains were all read from a single sample in a study of cytomegalovirus exposure and HLA in healthy donors. Primers for the PCR totalled 60 Vbeta and 13 Jbeta. Produced via immunoSEQ multiplex PCR; TCRdb's table is partial and in-frame only. The sample lists over 60,000 clones, roughly 82% seen once, with around 11% in the top ten. Sequenced sample: PBMCs. The source is a man in his 70s in good health and CMV-seronegative.

This clone was seen only once. V and J are TRBV5-6 and TRBJ1-2, with 7 bases that match TRBD1. Germline values: CDR1 SGHDT, CDR2 YYEEEE. CDR3 length: 14 amino acids. The V segment lost 0 bases and the J segment 5 bases; nucleotides outside the gene matches: 4. CDR3 residues: CASSLAPQGYGYTF. The CDR3 DNA follows: TGTGCCAGCAGCTTGGCCCCACAGGGGTATGGCTACACCTTC.

This chain joins TRBV19 and TRBJ2-5; 7 bases match TRBD1. Trimming at V came to 5 bases and at J to 2 bases, leaving 11 bases not matched to a gene. Germline V gene lookup returns CDR1 LNHDA and CDR2 SQIVND (reference sequence). The CDR3 consists of 16 residues. Written as DNA, the CDR3 is TGTGCCAGTAGTCTACAGGGGTTAGGGGGACAAGAGACCCAGTACTTC. It codes for CASSLQGLGGQETQYF. The entire variable domain, with the rest obtained from reference TRBV19 and TRBJ2-5, is as follows: DGGITQSPKYLFRKEGQNVTLSCEQNLNHDAMYWYRQDPGQGLRLIYYSQIVNDFQKGDIAEGYSVSREKKESFPLTVTSAQKNPTAFYLCASSLQGLGGQETQYFGPGTRLLVL.

The chain uses TRBV11-2 and TRBJ1-2, with 10 bases aligning to TRBD1. CDR3 length equals 13 residues. Germline V lookup: CDR1 SGHAT, CDR2 FQNNGV. V lost 5 bases to trimming and J lost 8 bases; unmatched junction nucleotides: 5. The CDR3 DNA reads as TGTGCCAGCAGCCTCGACAGGGGGCGAGGCTACACCTTC. Protein: CASSLDRGRGYTF. The complete variable domain, with remaining parts taken from reference TRBV11-2 and TRBJ1-2, reads EAGVAQSPRYKIIEKRQSVAFWCNPISGHATLYWYQQILGQGPKLLIQFQNNGVVDDSQLPKDRFSAERLKGVDSTLKIQPAKLEDSAVYLCASSLDRGRGYTFGSGTRLTVV.

The genes are TRBV7-9 and TRBJ2-7, with 9 bases fitting TRBD2. CDR3 length: 15 amino acids. V trimming: 5 bases; J trimming: 3 bases; junction bases outside the gene matches: 8. In germline, CDR1 is SEHNR, CDR2 FQNEAQ (reference sequence). CDR3 protein: CASSDLAGRIYEQYF. The CDR3 bases are TGTGCCAGCAGCGATCTAGCGGGACGAATCTACGAGCAGTACTTC.

A single count supports this clone. The genes are TRBV19 and TRBJ2-2; 8 bases fit TRBD2. The CDR3 covers 14 residues. The V gene's germline CDR1 is LNHDA and CDR2 SQIVND (reference sequence). The V and J ends lost 9 bases and 0 bases, in that order; junction bases with no gene match: 3. The CDR3 nucleotides are TGTGCCAGCCGACTAGCGTCGAACACCGGGGAGCTGTTTTTT. Its protein product is CASRLASNTGELFF.

The V and J genes are TRBV30 and TRBJ2-1; 11 bases align to TRBD2. With V trimmed by 1 base and J by 0 bases, 2 bases remained unmatched. The CDR3 has 16 residues. In germline, CDR1 is GTSNPN, CDR2 SVGIG (reference sequence). The CDR3 is CAWSGLAGTSYNEQFF. The CDR3 DNA reads TGTGCCTGGAGTGGACTAGCGGGGACCTCCTACAATGAGCAGTTCTTC. Based on the CDR3 plus reference TRBV30 and TRBJ2-1, the full variable domain is SQTIHQWPATLVQPVGSPLSLECTVEGTSNPNLYWYRQAAGRGLQLLFYSVGIGQISSEVPQNLSASRPQDRQFILSSKKLLLSDSGFYLCAWSGLAGTSYNEQFFGPGTRLTVL.

The genes are TRBV5-1 and TRBJ2-3; TRBD1 matches at 8 bases. Losses at the gene ends were 4 bases for V and 2 bases for J; bases not matched to a gene: 9. Germline V gene sequence: CDR1 SGHRS, CDR2 YFSETQ. This CDR3 is 16 amino acids long. In DNA, the CDR3 is TGCGCCAGCAGCGCCTTGACAGGGGTATTCACAGATACGCAGTATTTT. Amino acid sequence: CASSALTGVFTDTQYF.

The sample holds a few counts of this clone. This chain joins TRBV11-2 and TRBJ1-1, with D possibly TRBD1 on 6 matching bases. V shed 3 bases and J shed 0 bases, with 14 bases lying between them. CDR1 and CDR2 from the germline V gene are SGHAT and FQNNGV. This CDR3 is built from 16 residues. CDR3 sequence (DNA): TGTGCCAGCAGCTTGGGGGGGGCGGCAATGAACACTGAAGCTTTCTTT. Translated, it gives CASSLGGAAMNTEAFF.

The rearrangement uses TRBV25-1 and TRBJ2-7; D is unclear. Germline assignment: CDR1 MGHDK and CDR2 SYGVNS. This CDR3 contains 13 residues. V lost 4 bases and J 2 bases, leaving 9 bases between the germline ends. The CDR3 here is CASSVLGAYEQYF. The CDR3 DNA sequence: TGTGCCAGCAGTGTACTGGGCGCCTACGAGCAGTACTTC.

The chain joins TRBV10-3 to TRBJ2-7; 7 bases line up with TRBD1. The junction had 10 bases not matched to a gene; V was cut back by 0 bases and J by 5 bases. Per germline, CDR1 ENHRY and CDR2 SYGVKD. The CDR3 sequence is 16 residues long. The CDR3 DNA is TGTGCCATCAGTGAGTCAGATGCGGCAGGGGGTCACGAGCAGTACTTC. This gives the protein CAISESDAAGGHEQYF.

The CDR3 DNA reads as TGTGCCAGTAGTATGGCGACTAGCGGGAGGACGAGCTCCTACAATGAGCAGTTCTTC. Translating it yields CASSMATSGRTSSYNEQFF. The chain joins TRBV19 to TRBJ2-1; 13 nucleotides line up with TRBD2. The CDR3 has 19 amino acids. V lost 3 bases, J lost 0 bases, and 8 bases stayed unmatched. The germline V gene has CDR1 LNHDA and CDR2 SQIVND (reference sequence).

V usage is TRBV18 and J usage is TRBJ2-2, with D hard to call. V was pared by 3 bases and J by 1 base, with 6 bases between. In germline, CDR1 is KGHSH, CDR2 LQKENI. This CDR3 is built from 14 residues. The CDR3 sequence: CASSPLGNTGELFF. The CDR3 nucleotides read TGTGCCAGCTCACCCCTAGGGAACACCGGGGAGCTGTTTTTT.

The chain recombines TRBV7-2 with TRBJ2-5, with no clear D. The closer fit of TRBJ2-7 to the DNA end suggests the J call may be wrong. This CDR3 has 11 residues. Per germline, CDR1 SGHTA and CDR2 FQGNSA. This CDR3 reads CASSAYYEQYF. As DNA, the CDR3 is TGTGCCAGCAGCGCCTACTACGAGCAGTACTTC.

Worth noting for this clone: Its ends do not fully match the called genes, so a read error is possible. Other DNA sequences of this sample code for an identical CDR3. CDR3 sequence reads: CASSLVGDTGELFF. CDR3 nucleotides: TGTGCTAGCAGCTTAGTGGGAGATACCGGGGAGCTGTTTTTT. The gene calls are TRBV7-7 and TRBJ2-2; tentative D call: TRBD2 (5 bases). CDR3 length: 14 amino acids. Germline lookup yields CDR1 SSHAT and CDR2 FNYEAQ (reference sequence).

The chain couples TRBV28 to TRBJ2-2; 7 nucleotides align to TRBD1. This CDR3 is 14 amino acids long. The germline gives CDR1 MDHEN, CDR2 SYDVKM. V lost 6 bases and J lost 2; bases outside the gene matches: 3. CDR3: CASRTGSNTGELFF. Written as DNA, the CDR3 is TGTGCCAGCAGGACAGGGAGTAACACCGGGGAGCTGTTTTTT. Combining the CDR3 with reference TRBV28 and TRBJ2-2 gives the whole variable domain DVKVTQSSRYLVKRTGEKVFLECVQDMDHENMFWYRQDPGLGLRLIYFSYDVKMKEKGDIPEGYSVSREKKERFSLILESASTNQTSMYLCASRTGSNTGELFFGEGSRLTVL.

The rearrangement joins TRBV5-1 to TRBJ2-5; 9 nucleotides line up with TRBD2. CDR3 length: 15 amino acids. Germline CDR1 SGHRS, CDR2 YFSETQ. V lost 4 bases and J lost 3; bases outside the gene matches: 7. The CDR3 is CASSHRGLAEETQYF. CDR3 DNA sequence: TGCGCCAGCAGCCACCGGGGACTAGCAGAAGAGACCCAGTACTTC.

The J gene is TRBJ2-3, the V gene TRBV7-2; 9 nucleotides align to TRBD2. CDR3 length equals 14 residues. Per the germline V gene, CDR1 is SGHTA and CDR2 is FQGNSA. Germline trimming cut 3 bases from V and 4 bases from J; bases unmatched to any gene: 2. CDR3 region: CASSLGGGADTQYF. The CDR3 bases are TGTGCCAGCAGCTTGGGCGGGGGGGCAGATACGCAGTATTTT.

This chain joins TRBV19 and TRBJ1-1; tentative D call: TRBD1 (6 bases). The CDR3 runs 14 residues. Germline lookup yields CDR1 LNHDA and CDR2 SQIVND (reference sequence). V was shortened by 5 bases and J by 7 bases, with 17 bases between the two germline ends. The CDR3 loop is CASSGQGRGGEAFF. CDR3 DNA sequence: TGTGCCAGTAGTGGCCAGGGGCGAGGAGGTGAAGCTTTCTTT.

V gene TRBV5-1 combines with J gene TRBJ2-5, with 11 bases aligning to TRBD2. V lost 7 bases and J lost 5; bases outside the gene matches: 4. In germline, CDR1 is SGHRS, CDR2 YFSETQ. The CDR3 sequence is 13 residues long. The CDR3 region is CASGIAGGETQYF. DNA of the CDR3: TGCGCCAGCGGTATAGCGGGAGGGGAGACCCAGTACTTC.

Only one count was recorded for this clone. J is TRBJ1-2 and V is TRBV14, with a tentative D call TRBD1 (5 bases). The CDR3 runs 14 residues. V lost 0 bases and J 4 bases, leaving 9 bases between the germline ends. Germline V CDR1 and CDR2: SGHDN, FVKESK. The CDR3: CASSQDLQGYGYTF. The CDR3 DNA is TGTGCCAGCAGCCAAGATCTCCAGGGCTATGGCTACACCTTC.

The chain has TRBV19 and TRBJ1-6; TRBD1 is a possible D gene (5 bases). The CDR3 spans 16 residues. Trimming pared 5 bases from V and 10 bases from J, leaving 21 bases between. The germline gives CDR1 LNHDA, CDR2 SQIVND (reference sequence). The CDR3 is CASSPQDTGIGSPLHF. The CDR3 DNA reads as TGTGCCAGTAGTCCCCAGGACACTGGGATCGGGTCACCCCTCCACTTT.

This CDR3 reads CASSNIGQGADEQYF. The CDR3 DNA reads TGTGCCAGCAGTAATATTGGACAGGGAGCCGACGAGCAGTACTTC. The V gene is TRBV28, the J gene TRBJ2-7; 8 bases line up with TRBD1. Losses at the gene ends were 5 bases for V and 5 bases for J; bases not matched to a gene: 11. The CDR3 runs 15 residues. The germline V gene encodes CDR1 MDHEN and CDR2 SYDVKM.

The chain joins TRBV2 to TRBJ1-1; weak D call: TRBD1 (5 bases). The CDR3 has 14 residues. The V and J ends lost 4 bases and 1 base respectively, with 10 bases between them. Germline V gives CDR1 SNHLY, CDR2 FYNNEI. CDR3 region: CASSARASNTEAFF. CDR3 DNA: TGTGCCAGCAGTGCCAGGGCTTCGAACACTGAAGCTTTCTTT.

The V call is TRBV29-1, the J call TRBJ1-1; D ambiguous. Trimming took 7 bases from V and 1 from J, leaving 13 bases between them. Germline CDR1 SQVTM, CDR2 ANQGSEA. This CDR3 spans 13 amino acids. This CDR3 is CSGGGLWNTEAFF. CDR3 bases: TGCAGCGGAGGAGGGCTGTGGAACACTGAAGCTTTCTTT. Variable domain in full (rest from reference TRBV29-1 and TRBJ1-1): SAVISQKPSRDICQRGTSLTIQCQVDSQVTMMFWYRQQPGQSLTLIATANQGSEATYESGFVIDKFPISRPNLTFSTLTVSNMSPEDSSIYLCSGGGLWNTEAFFGQGTRLTVV.

There are a few counts of this clone. The chain joins TRBV19 to TRBJ2-3; 11 bases match TRBD1. CDR3 length: 15 residues. CDR1 LNHDA and CDR2 SQIVND come from the germline V gene (reference sequence). With V trimmed by 6 bases and J by 4 bases, 6 bases remained unmatched. The CDR3 coding sequence is TGTGCCAGTAGACAGGACAGGGGGCGATCAGATACGCAGTATTTT. This translates into CASRQDRGRSDTQYF.

V is TRBV2 and J is TRBJ1-4, with D perhaps TRBD1 (6 bases). Trimming took off 11 bases at V and 7 bases at J, with 23 bases between the two ends. This CDR3 region has 15 residues. Germline assignment: CDR1 SNHLY and CDR2 FYNNEI. This chain's CDR3 is CAGKLGPGGLEKLFF. The CDR3 nucleotides are TGTGCCGGCAAGTTAGGACCGGGGGGCCTTGAAAAACTGTTTTTT.

The count of this clone is one. The rearrangement links TRBV5-4 to TRBJ2-7, with D possibly being TRBD2 (6 bases). The V gene lost 0 bases and the J gene lost 6 bases, with 13 bases spanning the gap. Germline-derived CDR1 and CDR2 are SGHNT and YYREEE (reference sequence). The CDR3 spans 14 residues. Written as DNA, the CDR3 is TGTGCCAGCAGCTTGGCCGGGGGTCTCGGCGAGCAGTACTTC. Its translation is CASSLAGGLGEQYF.

This chain links TRBV29-1 with TRBJ2-5; 10 nucleotides agree with TRBD2. The CDR3 totals 14 residues. V was clipped by 1 base and J by 4 bases; unmatched bases: 3. Germline assignment: CDR1 SQVTM and CDR2 ANQGSEA. This CDR3 reads CSVEAASGGETQYF. The CDR3, as DNA: TGCAGCGTTGAAGCGGCTAGCGGGGGAGAGACCCAGTACTTC.

The chain carries TRBV7-8 and TRBJ2-5; 8 nucleotides match TRBD1. With 5 bases clipped from V and 5 bases from J, the junction kept 10 bases outside the gene matches. This CDR3 is 15 amino acids long. The germline gives CDR1 SGHVS, CDR2 FQNEAQ. The CDR3 region has the DNA TGTGCCAGCAGCGGAAGAGGTACAGGGGGGGAGACCCAGTACTTC. This gives the protein CASSGRGTGGETQYF.

This clone showed up just a few times. V usage is TRBV29-1 and J usage is TRBJ1-1, with a weak D call TRBD1 (5 bases). Per the germline V gene, CDR1 is SQVTM and CDR2 is ANQGSEA. The length of the CDR3 is 12 residues. Trimming pared 7 bases from V and 5 bases from J, leaving 14 bases between. CDR3 nucleotide sequence: TGCAGCGCCGTAGGTGGGGGGACTGAAGCTTTCTTT. Translated, it gives CSAVGGGTEAFF.